These T cell receptor beta chains were read from a single sample in a study of PD-L1 blockade in urothelial cancer. Assay used: immunoSEQ multiplex PCR; TCRdb lists only in-frame clones, some missing. The sample carries 70,000 to 80,000 clones, 85% recorded once. The sample was PBMCs, taken around atezolizumab (anti-PD-L1) treatment. The receptor set was obtained from a man in his forties or fifties with urothelial cancer. The CDR3 runs from the conserved cysteine through the conserved F or W. The D gene is left open where the match is weak. Only part of the rows carry a size: once, few, many, or a class if the clone is expanded.

clone_size: once; j_call: TRBJ1-3; v_call: TRBV9; d_call: .; cdr3_aa: CASSASTGLSGNTIYF; cdr3_nt: TGTGCCAGCAGCGCCTCAACAGGCCTCTCTGGAAACACCATATATTTT
clone_size: few; j_call: TRBJ2-2; v_call: TRBV28; d_call: TRBD1; cdr3_aa: CATRQGNGELFF; cdr3_nt: TGTGCCACCAGACAGGGGAACGGGGAGCTGTTTTTT
clone_size: .; j_call: TRBJ1-5; v_call: TRBV7-2; d_call: TRBD1; cdr3_aa: CASSLHGTGISQPQHF; cdr3_nt: TGTGCCAGCAGCTTACACGGGACAGGAATCTCTCAGCCCCAGCATTTT
clone_size: .; j_call: TRBJ1-2; v_call: TRBV7-2; d_call: .; cdr3_aa: CASSRRGQEGYTF; cdr3_nt: TGTGCCAGCAGCCGAAGGGGCCAGGAAGGCTACACCTTC
clone_size: .; j_call: TRBJ2-2; v_call: TRBV30; d_call: TRBD2; cdr3_aa: CAWSPGLAGDTGELFF; cdr3_nt: TGTGCCTGGAGTCCAGGACTAGCGGGAGACACCGGGGAGCTGTTTTTT
clone_size: .; j_call: TRBJ1-1; v_call: TRBV27; d_call: .; cdr3_aa: CASSWGRGTEAFF; cdr3_nt: TGTGCCAGCAGTTGGGGGAGGGGCACTGAAGCTTTCTTT
clone_size: .; j_call: TRBJ2-1; v_call: TRBV7-9; d_call: TRBD1; cdr3_aa: CASSNRQGVNNEQFF; cdr3_nt: TGTGCCAGCAGCAACAGACAGGGGGTCAACAATGAGCAGTTCTTC
clone_size: .; j_call: TRBJ1-2; v_call: TRBV30; d_call: .; cdr3_aa: CAWSVGQVTNYGYTF; cdr3_nt: TGTGCCTGGAGTGTAGGTCAGGTGACTAACTATGGCTACACCTTC
clone_size: .; j_call: TRBJ2-7; v_call: TRBV28; d_call: .; cdr3_aa: CASSLSGTYEQYF; cdr3_nt: TGTGCCAGCAGCTTATCGGGGACCTACGAGCAGTACTTC
clone_size: .; j_call: TRBJ2-1; v_call: TRBV2; d_call: TRBD2; cdr3_aa: CASSGGSSYNEQFF; cdr3_nt: TGTGCCAGCAGCGGCGGGAGCTCCTACAATGAGCAGTTCTTC
clone_size: .; j_call: TRBJ1-3; v_call: TRBV15; d_call: .; cdr3_aa: CATSRDRAGGSTIYF; cdr3_nt: TGTGCCACCAGCAGAGATCGCGCAGGCGGGAGCACCATATATTTT
clone_size: .; j_call: TRBJ2-7; v_call: TRBV28; d_call: .; cdr3_aa: CASSLPGTHIYEQYF; cdr3_nt: TGTGCCAGCAGTTTACCCGGGACACACATTTACGAGCAGTACTTC
clone_size: .; j_call: TRBJ1-1; v_call: TRBV30; d_call: .; cdr3_aa: CAWSANRQVNTEAFF; cdr3_nt: TGTGCCTGGAGTGCCAACCGACAGGTGAACACTGAAGCTTTCTTT
clone_size: .; j_call: TRBJ1-1; v_call: TRBV9; d_call: .; cdr3_aa: CASSYGSNTEAFF; cdr3_nt: TGTGCCAGCAGCTACGGGTCGAACACTGAAGCTTTCTTT
clone_size: .; j_call: TRBJ1-5; v_call: TRBV19; d_call: TRBD1; cdr3_aa: CASADRTGFGNQPQHF; cdr3_nt: TGTGCCAGCGCCGACCGGACAGGTTTCGGCAATCAGCCCCAGCATTTT
clone_size: .; j_call: TRBJ2-3; v_call: TRBV9; d_call: TRBD2; cdr3_aa: CASSAKAGGGSADTQYF; cdr3_nt: TGTGCCAGCAGCGCGAAGGCGGGAGGCGGGAGTGCAGATACGCAGTATTTT
clone_size: .; j_call: TRBJ2-1; v_call: TRBV11-2; d_call: TRBD2; cdr3_aa: CASSLPRLAGVTEQFF; cdr3_nt: TGTGCCAGCAGCTTACCCAGACTAGCGGGAGTGACTGAGCAGTTCTTC
clone_size: .; j_call: TRBJ2-7; v_call: TRBV28; d_call: .; cdr3_aa: CASSIQQGRTADEQYF; cdr3_nt: TGTGCCAGCAGTATCCAACAGGGCCGCACCGCGGACGAGCAGTACTTC
clone_size: .; j_call: TRBJ2-5; v_call: TRBV19; d_call: .; cdr3_aa: CASRTGSETQYF; cdr3_nt: TGTGCCAGTAGAACAGGGAGCGAGACCCAGTACTTC
clone_size: .; j_call: TRBJ1-3; v_call: TRBV11-2; d_call: TRBD1; cdr3_aa: CASSSLQGLGNTIYF; cdr3_nt: TGTGCCAGCAGCTCCCTACAGGGGTTGGGAAACACCATATATTTT
clone_size: .; j_call: TRBJ1-5; v_call: TRBV6-1; d_call: TRBD1; cdr3_aa: CASRGTGTNQPQHF; cdr3_nt: TGTGCCAGCCGCGGGACAGGGACCAATCAGCCCCAGCATTTT
clone_size: .; j_call: TRBJ2-3; v_call: TRBV18; d_call: TRBD2; cdr3_aa: CASSPPSGGRSTDTQYF; cdr3_nt: TGTGCCAGCTCACCGCCTTCGGGGGGGCGTTCCACAGATACGCAGTATTTT
clone_size: .; j_call: TRBJ1-2; v_call: TRBV6-6; d_call: TRBD1; cdr3_aa: CASSSLQGANLYGYTF; cdr3_nt: TGTGCCAGCAGTTCATTACAGGGGGCTAACCTCTATGGCTACACCTTC
clone_size: .; j_call: TRBJ2-5; v_call: TRBV5-6; d_call: TRBD2; cdr3_aa: CASSVASGFQETQYF; cdr3_nt: TGTGCCAGCAGCGTTGCTAGCGGGTTCCAAGAGACCCAGTACTTC
clone_size: .; j_call: TRBJ2-7; v_call: TRBV27; d_call: .; cdr3_aa: CASRATALAYEQYF; cdr3_nt: TGTGCCAGCAGGGCGACAGCACTGGCCTACGAGCAGTACTTC
clone_size: .; j_call: TRBJ1-3; v_call: TRBV7-2; d_call: .; cdr3_aa: CASSYNTNSGNTIYF; cdr3_nt: TGTGCCAGCAGTTATAACACGAACTCTGGAAACACCATATATTTT
clone_size: .; j_call: TRBJ1-1; v_call: TRBV6-5; d_call: .; cdr3_aa: CASSYSEVVGTEAFF; cdr3_nt: TGTGCCAGCAGTTACTCGGAGGTGGTGGGCACTGAAGCTTTCTTT
clone_size: .; j_call: TRBJ2-1; v_call: TRBV28; d_call: TRBD2; cdr3_aa: CASSSQLAGAYNEQFF; cdr3_nt: TGTGCCAGCAGTTCCCAATTAGCGGGGGCCTACAATGAGCAGTTCTTC
clone_size: .; j_call: TRBJ1-2; v_call: TRBV28; d_call: TRBD1; cdr3_aa: CASTLWTGKGYTF; cdr3_nt: TGTGCCAGCACCCTCTGGACAGGGAAGGGCTACACCTTC
clone_size: .; j_call: TRBJ2-3; v_call: TRBV5-8; d_call: TRBD1; cdr3_aa: CASSPPSGQGRGTDTQYF; cdr3_nt: TGTGCCAGCAGTCCCCCTTCGGGACAGGGCCGAGGGACAGATACGCAGTATTTT
clone_size: .; j_call: TRBJ2-4; v_call: TRBV2; d_call: .; cdr3_aa: CASSERRVERIAKNIQYF; cdr3_nt: TGTGCCAGCAGTGAACGACGGGTGGAGCGGATAGCCAAAAACATTCAGTACTTC
clone_size: once; j_call: TRBJ1-1; v_call: TRBV7-2; d_call: .; cdr3_aa: CASSHWFVEAFF; cdr3_nt: TGTGCCAGCAGCCACTGGTTCGTAGAAGCTTTCTTT
clone_size: .; j_call: TRBJ2-5; v_call: TRBV11-3; d_call: .; cdr3_aa: CASSLDFQETQYF; cdr3_nt: TGTGCCAGCAGCCTGGACTTTCAAGAGACCCAGTACTTC
clone_size: .; j_call: TRBJ2-2; v_call: TRBV25-1; d_call: .; cdr3_aa: CASSENPGVGELFF; cdr3_nt: TGTGCCAGCAGTGAAAACCCAGGGGTCGGGGAGCTGTTTTTT
clone_size: .; j_call: TRBJ1-5; v_call: TRBV28; d_call: .; cdr3_aa: CASTRVAVNQPQHF; cdr3_nt: TGTGCCAGCACGAGGGTGGCAGTCAATCAGCCCCAGCATTTT
clone_size: .; j_call: TRBJ2-2; v_call: TRBV7-2; d_call: TRBD2; cdr3_aa: CASSKGLAGGTGELFF; cdr3_nt: TGTGCCAGCAGCAAAGGACTAGCGGGAGGGACCGGGGAGCTGTTTTTT
clone_size: .; j_call: TRBJ2-1; v_call: TRBV9; d_call: TRBD2; cdr3_aa: CASSPGLAHNEQFF; cdr3_nt: TGTGCCAGCAGCCCGGGACTAGCCCACAATGAGCAGTTCTTC
clone_size: .; j_call: TRBJ2-7; v_call: TRBV30; d_call: TRBD1; cdr3_aa: CAWSQTGGRYEQYF; cdr3_nt: TGTGCCTGGAGCCAGACAGGGGGGAGGTACGAGCAGTACTTC
clone_size: .; j_call: TRBJ1-2; v_call: TRBV25-1; d_call: TRBD1; cdr3_aa: CASSKGTANYGYTF; cdr3_nt: TGTGCCAGCAGTAAAGGGACAGCCAACTATGGCTACACCTTC
clone_size: few; j_call: TRBJ1-1; v_call: TRBV5-6; d_call: .; cdr3_aa: CASRDQDEAFF; cdr3_nt: TGTGCCAGCAGGGATCAGGATGAAGCTTTCTTT
clone_size: .; j_call: TRBJ2-7; v_call: TRBV28; d_call: .; cdr3_aa: CASSFSEVTSYEQYF; cdr3_nt: TGTGCCAGCAGTTTCTCCGAGGTGACGAGTTACGAGCAGTACTTC
clone_size: .; j_call: TRBJ1-2; v_call: TRBV5-1; d_call: TRBD1; cdr3_aa: CASSLETSGDRRNYGYTF; cdr3_nt: TGCGCCAGCAGCTTGGAGACTTCGGGGGACAGGAGGAATTATGGCTACACCTTC
clone_size: once; j_call: TRBJ1-1; v_call: TRBV15; d_call: TRBD1; cdr3_aa: CATSRGGQGRTEAFF; cdr3_nt: TGTGCCACCAGCAGAGGAGGACAGGGGCGGACTGAAGCTTTCTTT
clone_size: .; j_call: TRBJ2-5; v_call: TRBV7-8; d_call: TRBD2; cdr3_aa: CASSLETSGKETQYF; cdr3_nt: TGTGCCAGCAGCTTAGAAACTAGCGGGAAAGAGACCCAGTACTTC
clone_size: once; j_call: TRBJ1-1; v_call: TRBV28; d_call: .; cdr3_aa: CASSLPGEFRQGAFF; cdr3_nt: TGTGCCAGCAGTTTGCCGGGGGAATTCAGGCAGGGAGCTTTCTTT
clone_size: .; j_call: TRBJ2-7; v_call: TRBV11-1; d_call: .; cdr3_aa: CARNNFRDSSYEQYF; cdr3_nt: TGTGCCAGGAATAATTTCCGGGATAGCTCCTACGAGCAGTACTTC
clone_size: .; j_call: TRBJ2-7; v_call: TRBV28; d_call: TRBD2; cdr3_aa: CASTLYSSGSTYEQYF; cdr3_nt: TGTGCCAGCACTCTTTACTCTAGCGGGAGCACTTACGAGCAGTACTTC
clone_size: .; j_call: TRBJ2-7; v_call: TRBV2; d_call: .; cdr3_aa: CASTRDMSSYEQYF; cdr3_nt: TGTGCCAGCACCCGGGACATGAGCTCCTACGAGCAGTACTTC
clone_size: once; j_call: TRBJ1-5; v_call: TRBV19; d_call: .; cdr3_aa: CASSPLDQPQHF; cdr3_nt: TGTGCCAGTAGCCCATTAGATCAGCCCCAGCATTTT
clone_size: .; j_call: TRBJ2-1; v_call: TRBV5-4; d_call: TRBD2; cdr3_aa: CASSPSGRIRGDNEQFF; cdr3_nt: TGTGCCAGCAGCCCTAGCGGGAGGATAAGGGGAGACAATGAGCAGTTCTTC
clone_size: .; j_call: TRBJ2-1; v_call: TRBV5-1; d_call: .; cdr3_aa: CASSPRLARGGLNEQFF; cdr3_nt: TGCGCCAGCAGCCCCCGTCTCGCAAGAGGCGGGCTCAATGAGCAGTTCTTC